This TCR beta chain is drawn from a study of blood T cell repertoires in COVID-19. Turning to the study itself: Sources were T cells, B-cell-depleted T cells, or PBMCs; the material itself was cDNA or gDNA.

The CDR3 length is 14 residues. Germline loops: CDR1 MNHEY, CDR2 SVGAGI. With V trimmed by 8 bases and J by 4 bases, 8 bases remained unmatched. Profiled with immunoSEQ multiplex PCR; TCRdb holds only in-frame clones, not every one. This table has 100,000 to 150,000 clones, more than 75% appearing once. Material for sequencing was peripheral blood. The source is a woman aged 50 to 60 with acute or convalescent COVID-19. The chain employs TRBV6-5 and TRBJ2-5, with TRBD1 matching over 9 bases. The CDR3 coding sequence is TGTGCCAGCTGCTACAGGGGGCTGGGAGAGACCCAGTACTTC. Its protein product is CASCYRGLGETQYF.